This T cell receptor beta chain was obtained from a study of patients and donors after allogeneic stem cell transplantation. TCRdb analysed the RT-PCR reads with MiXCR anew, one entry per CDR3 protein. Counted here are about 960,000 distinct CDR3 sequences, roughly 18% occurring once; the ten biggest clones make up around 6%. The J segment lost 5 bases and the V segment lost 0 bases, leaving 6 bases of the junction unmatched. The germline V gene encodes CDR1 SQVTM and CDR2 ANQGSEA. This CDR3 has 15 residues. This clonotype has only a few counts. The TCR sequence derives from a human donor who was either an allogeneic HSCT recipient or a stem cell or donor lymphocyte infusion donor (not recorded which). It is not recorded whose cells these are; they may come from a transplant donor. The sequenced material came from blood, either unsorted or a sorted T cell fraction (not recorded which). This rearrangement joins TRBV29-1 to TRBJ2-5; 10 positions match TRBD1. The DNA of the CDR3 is TGCAGCGTTGAAGACGGGACAGGGGTCGGGGAGACCCAGTACTTC. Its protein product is CSVEDGTGVGETQYF.